Listed here are 8 T cell receptor beta chains from one sample, sequenced in a study of cytomegalovirus exposure and HLA in healthy donors. This PCR relied on a set of 60 Vbeta primers and 13 Jbeta primers. Here immunoSEQ multiplex PCR was the method, and the copy in TCRdb shows in-frame clones only, minus some. This table holds about 100,000 clones, around 86% found once. Sequenced material: PBMCs. The origin of the receptors is a woman between 65 and 79 years old in good health and CMV-seropositive.

The chain uses TRBV6-1 and TRBJ1-4; weak D call: TRBD1 (6 bases). Germline V CDR1 and CDR2: MNHNS, SASEGT. The CDR3 covers 15 residues. Trimming stripped 6 bases from V and 0 bases from J, with 11 bases between. This CDR3 is CASRGTPSTNEKLFF. The CDR3 DNA is TGTGCCAGCAGGGGGACACCCTCAACTAATGAAAAACTGTTTTTT.

The rearrangement uses TRBV19 and TRBJ1-5; TRBD1 agrees at 7 bases. This CDR3 is 16 amino acids long. V dropped 9 bases and J dropped 9; count of bases not matched to a gene: 20. Germline CDR1 and CDR2: LNHDA and SQIVND (reference sequence). The DNA of the CDR3 is TGTGCCAGCCTCCCCCCGGGACAGTCCTATCATTCGCCCCAGCATTTT. It translates to CASLPPGQSYHSPQHF. The variable domain in full, completed from reference TRBV19 and TRBJ1-5, reads DGGITQSPKYLFRKEGQNVTLSCEQNLNHDAMYWYRQDPGQGLRLIYYSQIVNDFQKGDIAEGYSVSREKKESFPLTVTSAQKNPTAFYLCASLPPGQSYHSPQHFGDGTRLSIL.

This clone showed up just a few times. The genes are TRBV14 and TRBJ1-2; D possibly corresponds to TRBD1 (5 bases). The germline V and J ends were trimmed by 0 bases and 4 bases, with 9 bases remaining between them. Per the germline V gene, CDR1 is SGHDN and CDR2 is FVKESK. This CDR3 spans 14 amino acids. The CDR3 DNA reads TGTGCCAGCAGCCAAGAAAGGGGAATCTATGGCTACACCTTC. Translated, it gives CASSQERGIYGYTF.

This clone was seen a handful of times. The rearrangement links TRBV4-2 to TRBJ2-3, with 9 bases fitting TRBD2. The CDR3 runs 17 residues. Germline V gene sequence: CDR1 LGHNA, CDR2 YNFKEQ. V lost 1 base and J lost 1; bases outside the gene matches: 6. As DNA, the CDR3 is TGTGCCAGCAGCCAAGGCGCGGGCGGGAGGGGCACAGATACGCAGTATTTT. Protein sequence: CASSQGAGGRGTDTQYF.

A few counts support this clone. The J gene is TRBJ2-7, the V gene TRBV14, with D possibly matching TRBD1 (5 bases). The CDR3 consists of 14 residues. Germline lookup yields CDR1 SGHDN and CDR2 FVKESK. Trimming stripped 6 bases from V and 7 bases from J, with 19 bases between. The CDR3 region has the DNA TGTGCCAGCAGTCCCCAGGGTAGATCTATGGAGCAGTACTTC. Encoded protein: CASSPQGRSMEQYF.

This clone was observed a handful of times. V is TRBV2 and J is TRBJ2-5; TRBD2 is a possible D gene (7 bases). The better agreement between TRBJ2-7 and the DNA end casts doubt on the J call. The germline gives CDR1 SNHLY, CDR2 FYNNEI. The CDR3 is 15 residues long. In nucleotides, the CDR3 is TGTGCCTCAACCCGGGGGGCGTCTCGTACCTACGAGCAGTACTTC. It yields the protein CASTRGASRTYEQYF.

The rearrangement joins TRBV4-1 to TRBJ2-1, with 11 bases aligning to TRBD2. With V trimmed by 0 bases and J by 7 bases, 5 bases remained unmatched. The length of the CDR3 is 16 residues. CDR1 and CDR2 (germline): MGHRA, YSYEKL. CDR3 DNA: TGCGCCAGCAGCCAAGACAGAAGACTAGCGGGGAATGAGCAGTTCTTC. As protein: CASSQDRRLAGNEQFF.

The chain is built from TRBV29-1 and TRBJ2-7; possible D gene TRBD1, 6 bases. The CDR3 is 13 amino acids. Germline CDR1 and CDR2: SQVTM and ANQGSEA. V lost 6 bases, J lost 5 bases, and 17 bases lay in between. The CDR3 bases are TGCAGCGTGAGCCTTACAGGGAACCACGAGCAGTACTTC. Residues: CSVSLTGNHEQYF.